Each of the 3 T cell receptor delta chains below was sequenced from the same sample in a study of γδ T cells in repeated Plasmodium falciparum infection (dated by TCRdb to the early 2020s). For bulk TCR repertoire analysis, Vgamma9/Vdelta2+ and Vdelta2-negative gammadelta T cell populations were isolated by flow sorting from peripheral blood mononuclear cells. Library construction relied on multiplex PCR. The reads were generated on an Illumina MiSeq. In TCRdb, clones were called once more from the public reads by CATT, and rows of identical DNA were later combined. For this sample the table gives around 57,000 delta-chain clones, of which approximately 1.5% were detected only once. The ten largest make up 14% to 15% of the sample. Material for sequencing was gamma-delta T cells from blood. These receptors all come from a pool of human donors (malaria-infected and uninfected, not separated).

Of note for this clone: This DNA's translation and the protein TCRdb lists, from a much larger clone, do not match at residue 6, likely due to a read error; the protein shown is translated from the DNA. This chain links TRDV1 with TRDJ1, with D perhaps being TRDD2 or TRDD3 (8 bases each). V was cut by 2 bases and J by 0 bases, with 34 bases left in between. The germline CDR1 and CDR2 sequences are TSWWSYY and QGS. The CDR3 covers 23 residues. CDR3 coding DNA: TGTGCTCTTGGGGAAGCTGTCCTTCCTAAGGGGGATAGGTACCAGTTTTACACCGATAAACTCATCTTT. It is translated as CALGEAVLPKGDRYQFYTDKLIF.

In this sample, this clone is large. The identical CDR3 is also encoded by other nucleotide sequences in the sample. This chain joins TRDV2 and TRDJ1, with 8 bases fitting TRDD3. V was pared by 1 base and J by 0 bases, with 18 bases of the junction left unmatched. This CDR3 is 20 amino acids long. Germline-derived CDR1 and CDR2 are GEAIGNYY and EKD. CDR3 loop: CACDTAFPPATGGYTDKLIF. CDR3 sequence (DNA): TGTGCCTGTGACACGGCCTTCCCACCGGCTACTGGGGGGTACACCGATAAACTCATCTTT.

This clone appeared a few times. A read error likely explains this, since a far larger clone differs by one base. The sample contains more than one DNA sequence encoding this CDR3. The genes are TRDV3 and TRDJ1; 7 bases line up with TRDD3. V shed 5 bases and J 0 bases; nucleotides not matched to a gene: 24. CDR1 is TVYSNPD and CDR2 is GDNSRS in the germline V gene (reference sequence). The length of the CDR3 is 19 residues. CDR3 sequence (DNA): TGTGCCCGTACCTTTCTACGTACTGGGGTGTTAGGGTACACCGATAAACTCATCTTT. Its protein is CARTFLRTGVLGYTDKLIF.